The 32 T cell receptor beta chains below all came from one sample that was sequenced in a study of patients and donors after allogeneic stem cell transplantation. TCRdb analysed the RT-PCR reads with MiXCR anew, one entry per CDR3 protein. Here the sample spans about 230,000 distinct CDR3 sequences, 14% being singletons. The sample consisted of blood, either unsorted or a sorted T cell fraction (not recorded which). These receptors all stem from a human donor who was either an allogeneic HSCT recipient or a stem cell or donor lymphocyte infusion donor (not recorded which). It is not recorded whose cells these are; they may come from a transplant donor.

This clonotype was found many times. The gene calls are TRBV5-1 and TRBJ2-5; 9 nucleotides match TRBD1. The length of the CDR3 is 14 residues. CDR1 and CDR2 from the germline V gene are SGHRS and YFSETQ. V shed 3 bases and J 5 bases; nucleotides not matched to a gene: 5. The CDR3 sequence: CASSSGTGLETQYF. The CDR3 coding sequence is TGCGCCAGCAGCTCCGGGACAGGGTTGGAGACCCAGTACTTC.

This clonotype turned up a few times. Written as DNA, the CDR3 is TGCGCCAGCAGCTTGGATGGGAACCTGAACACTGAAGCTTTCTTT. Its protein is CASSLDGNLNTEAFF. The chain carries TRBV5-1 and TRBJ1-1; no definite D call. This CDR3 has 15 residues. Deletions cut 0 bases from V and 0 bases from J, with 9 bases between. Germline values: CDR1 SGHRS, CDR2 YFSETQ.

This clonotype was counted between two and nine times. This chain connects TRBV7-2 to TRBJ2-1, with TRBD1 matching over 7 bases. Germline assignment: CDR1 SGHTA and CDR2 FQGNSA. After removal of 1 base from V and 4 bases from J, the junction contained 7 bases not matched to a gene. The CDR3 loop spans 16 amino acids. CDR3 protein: CASSLELGGGYNEQFF. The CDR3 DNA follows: TGTGCCAGCAGCTTAGAGTTAGGGGGCGGGTACAATGAGCAGTTCTTC.

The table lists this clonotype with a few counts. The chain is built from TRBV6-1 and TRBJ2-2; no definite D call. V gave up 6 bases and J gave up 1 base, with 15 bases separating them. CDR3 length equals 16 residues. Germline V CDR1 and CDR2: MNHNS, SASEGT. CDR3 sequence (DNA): TGTGCCAGCAGCAAGGTAGTGATTGAGAACACCGGGGAGCTGTTTTTT. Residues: CASSKVVIENTGELFF.

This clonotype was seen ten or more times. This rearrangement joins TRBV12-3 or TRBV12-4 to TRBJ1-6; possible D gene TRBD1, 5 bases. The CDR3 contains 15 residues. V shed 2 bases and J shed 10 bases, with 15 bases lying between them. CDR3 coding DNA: TGTGCCAGCAGTTTAAGGGGCGGAGCGGGCTCACCCCTCCACTTT. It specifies CASSLRGGAGSPLHF.

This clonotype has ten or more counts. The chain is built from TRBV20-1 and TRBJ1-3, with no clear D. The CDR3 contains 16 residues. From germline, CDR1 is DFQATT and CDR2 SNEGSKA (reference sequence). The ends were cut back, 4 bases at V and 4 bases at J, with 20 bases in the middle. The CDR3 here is CSAIRTAPLSGNTIYF. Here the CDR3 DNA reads TGCAGTGCTATAAGGACTGCTCCTCTATCCGGAAACACCATATATTTT.

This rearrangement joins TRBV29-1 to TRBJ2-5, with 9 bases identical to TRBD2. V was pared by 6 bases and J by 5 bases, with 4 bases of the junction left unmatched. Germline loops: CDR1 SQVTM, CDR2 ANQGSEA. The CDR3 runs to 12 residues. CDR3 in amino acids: CSVAGGPETQYF. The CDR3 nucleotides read TGCAGCGTCGCGGGGGGGCCGGAGACCCAGTACTTC. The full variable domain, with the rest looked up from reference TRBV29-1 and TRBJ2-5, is SAVISQKPSRDICQRGTSLTIQCQVDSQVTMMFWYRQQPGQSLTLIATANQGSEATYESGFVIDKFPISRPNLTFSTLTVSNMSPEDSSIYLCSVAGGPETQYFGPGTRLLVL.

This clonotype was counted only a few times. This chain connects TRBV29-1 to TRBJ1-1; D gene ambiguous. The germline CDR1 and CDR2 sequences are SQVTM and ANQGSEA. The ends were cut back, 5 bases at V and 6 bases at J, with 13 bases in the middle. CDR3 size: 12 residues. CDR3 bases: TGCAGCGTTCTTGACCCTGGGTCTGAAGCTTTCTTT. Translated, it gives CSVLDPGSEAFF.

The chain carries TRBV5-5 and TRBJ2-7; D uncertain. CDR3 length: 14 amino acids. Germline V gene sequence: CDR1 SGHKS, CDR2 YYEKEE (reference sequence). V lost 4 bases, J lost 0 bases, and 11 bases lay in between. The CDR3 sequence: CASSPGPSSYEQYF. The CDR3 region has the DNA TGTGCCAGCAGCCCCGGGCCCAGCTCCTACGAGCAGTACTTC.

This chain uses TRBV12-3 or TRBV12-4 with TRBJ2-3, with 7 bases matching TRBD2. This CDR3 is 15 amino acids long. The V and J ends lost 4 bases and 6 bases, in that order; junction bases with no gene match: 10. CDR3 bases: TGTGCCAGCAGTTCAGGCGGGAGTAGTCGGGATACGCAGTATTTT. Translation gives CASSSGGSSRDTQYF.

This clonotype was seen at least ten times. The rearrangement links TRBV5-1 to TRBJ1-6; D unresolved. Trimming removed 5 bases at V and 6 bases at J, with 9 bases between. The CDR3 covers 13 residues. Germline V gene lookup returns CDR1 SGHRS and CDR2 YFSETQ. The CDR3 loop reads CASSGSSNSPLHF. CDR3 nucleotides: TGCGCCAGCAGTGGGAGCTCTAATTCACCCCTCCACTTT.

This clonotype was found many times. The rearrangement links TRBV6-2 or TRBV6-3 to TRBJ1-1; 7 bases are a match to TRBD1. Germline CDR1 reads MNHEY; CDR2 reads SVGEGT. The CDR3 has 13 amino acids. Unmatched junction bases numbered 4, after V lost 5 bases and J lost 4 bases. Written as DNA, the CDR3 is TGTGCCAGCAGTGAGACAGGGCCCACTGAAGCTTTCTTT. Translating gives CASSETGPTEAFF.

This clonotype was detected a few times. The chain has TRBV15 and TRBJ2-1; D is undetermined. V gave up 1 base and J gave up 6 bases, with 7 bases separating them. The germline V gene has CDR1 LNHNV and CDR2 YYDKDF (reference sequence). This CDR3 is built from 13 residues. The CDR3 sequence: CATSRGGGNEQFF. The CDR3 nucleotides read TGTGCCACCAGCAGAGGAGGCGGCAATGAGCAGTTCTTC.

CDR3 sequence reads: CASSLGLGRPSGAHEQFF. The CDR3 DNA is TGTGCCAGCAGCTTAGGCCTGGGAAGGCCTAGCGGGGCGCATGAGCAGTTCTTC. The chain employs TRBV13 and TRBJ2-1; the match to TRBD2 covers 9 bases. The CDR3 covers 18 residues. Germline V gene lookup returns CDR1 PRHDT and CDR2 FYEKMQ (reference sequence). J gave up 8 bases and V 0 bases, and 14 bases lay outside the gene matches.

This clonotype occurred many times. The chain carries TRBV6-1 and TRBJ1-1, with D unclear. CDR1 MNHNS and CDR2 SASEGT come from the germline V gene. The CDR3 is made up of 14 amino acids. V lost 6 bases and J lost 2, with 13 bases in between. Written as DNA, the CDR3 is TGTGCCAGCAGCTTAAGACGAGGAAACACTGAAGCTTTCTTT. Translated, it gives CASSLRRGNTEAFF.

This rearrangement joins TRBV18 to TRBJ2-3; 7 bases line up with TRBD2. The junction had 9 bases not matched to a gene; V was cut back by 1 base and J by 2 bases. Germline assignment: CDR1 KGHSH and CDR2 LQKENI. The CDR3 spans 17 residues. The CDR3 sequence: CASSPLPASGVTDTQYF. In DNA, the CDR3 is TGTGCCAGCTCACCACTCCCGGCTAGCGGAGTCACAGATACGCAGTATTTT.

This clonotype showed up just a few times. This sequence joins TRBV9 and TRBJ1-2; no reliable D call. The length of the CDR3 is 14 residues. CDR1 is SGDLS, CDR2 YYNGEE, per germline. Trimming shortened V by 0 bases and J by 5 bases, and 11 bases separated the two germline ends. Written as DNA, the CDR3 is TGTGCCAGCAGCGTAGGTACCCGGAGTTATGGCTACACCTTC. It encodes CASSVGTRSYGYTF. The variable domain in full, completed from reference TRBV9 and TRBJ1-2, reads DSGVTQTPKHLITATGQRVTLRCSPRSGDLSVYWYQQSLDQGLQFLIQYYNGEERAKGNILERFSAQQFPDLHSELNLSSLELGDSALYFCASSVGTRSYGYTFGSGTRLTVV.

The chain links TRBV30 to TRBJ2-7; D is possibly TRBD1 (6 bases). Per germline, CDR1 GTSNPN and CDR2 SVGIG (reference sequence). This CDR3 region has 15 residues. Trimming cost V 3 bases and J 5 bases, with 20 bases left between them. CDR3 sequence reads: CAWSFTPGQSHEQYF. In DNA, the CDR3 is TGTGCCTGGAGCTTTACGCCGGGACAATCACACGAGCAGTACTTC.

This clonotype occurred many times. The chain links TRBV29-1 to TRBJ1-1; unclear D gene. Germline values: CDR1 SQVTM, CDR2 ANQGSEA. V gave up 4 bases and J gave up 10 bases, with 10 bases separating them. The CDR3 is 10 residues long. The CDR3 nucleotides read TGCAGCGTTGCACAGCCCGGAGCTTTCTTT. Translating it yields CSVAQPGAFF.

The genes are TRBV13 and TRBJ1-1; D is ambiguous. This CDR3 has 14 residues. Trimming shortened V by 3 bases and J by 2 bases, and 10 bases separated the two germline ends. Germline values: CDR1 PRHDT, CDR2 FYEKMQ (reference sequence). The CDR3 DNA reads TGTGCCAGCAGCTTCAGACGACCAAACACTGAAGCTTTCTTT. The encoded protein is CASSFRRPNTEAFF.

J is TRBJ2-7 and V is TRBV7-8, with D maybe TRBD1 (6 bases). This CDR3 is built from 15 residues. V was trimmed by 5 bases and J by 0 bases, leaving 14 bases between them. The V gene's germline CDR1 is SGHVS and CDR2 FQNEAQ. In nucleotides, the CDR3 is TGTGCCAGCAGCGAGGGACACGGAAGCTCCTACGAGCAGTACTTC. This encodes CASSEGHGSSYEQYF. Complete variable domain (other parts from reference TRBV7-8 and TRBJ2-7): GAGVSQSPRYKVAKRGQDVALRCDPISGHVSLFWYQQALGQGPEFLTYFQNEAQLDKSGLPSDRFFAERPEGSVSTLKIQRTQQEDSAVYLCASSEGHGSSYEQYFGPGTRLTVT.

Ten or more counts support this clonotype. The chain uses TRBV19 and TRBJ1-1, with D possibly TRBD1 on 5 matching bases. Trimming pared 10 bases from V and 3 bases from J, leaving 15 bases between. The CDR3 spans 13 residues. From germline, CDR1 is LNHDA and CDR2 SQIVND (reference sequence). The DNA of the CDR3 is TGTGCCACCGCGGGTGGACAATACACTGAAGCTTTCTTT. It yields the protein CATAGGQYTEAFF.

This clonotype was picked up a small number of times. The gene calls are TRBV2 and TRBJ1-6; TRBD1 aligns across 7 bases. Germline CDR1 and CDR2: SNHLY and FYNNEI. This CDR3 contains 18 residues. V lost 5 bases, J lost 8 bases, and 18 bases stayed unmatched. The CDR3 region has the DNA TGTGCCAGCAGTTTTTCGGCCCCCGTAGGGACAGTGGATTCACCCCTCCACTTT. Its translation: CASSFSAPVGTVDSPLHF.

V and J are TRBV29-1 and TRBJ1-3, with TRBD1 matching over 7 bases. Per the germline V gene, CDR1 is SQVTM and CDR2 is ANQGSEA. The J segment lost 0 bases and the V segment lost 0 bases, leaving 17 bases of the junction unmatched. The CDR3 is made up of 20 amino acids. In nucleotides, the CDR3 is TGCAGCGTTGAAGATAGGGGGCGAGGGAGCAGACCGCGCTCTGGAAACACCATATATTTT. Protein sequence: CSVEDRGRGSRPRSGNTIYF.

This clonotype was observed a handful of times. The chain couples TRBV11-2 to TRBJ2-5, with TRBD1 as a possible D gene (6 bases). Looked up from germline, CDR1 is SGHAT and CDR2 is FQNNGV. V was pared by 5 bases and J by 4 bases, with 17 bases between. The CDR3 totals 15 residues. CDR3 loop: CASSERSSRGETQYF. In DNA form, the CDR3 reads TGTGCCAGCAGCGAACGATCTAGCAGGGGAGAGACCCAGTACTTC.

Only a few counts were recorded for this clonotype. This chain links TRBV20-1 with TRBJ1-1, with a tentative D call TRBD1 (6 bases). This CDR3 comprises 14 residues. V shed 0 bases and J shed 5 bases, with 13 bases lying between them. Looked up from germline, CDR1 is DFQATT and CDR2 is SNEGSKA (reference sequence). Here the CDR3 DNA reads TGCAGTGCTAGAGAGGGTAGGGGGGGGACTGAAGCTTTCTTT. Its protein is CSAREGRGGTEAFF.

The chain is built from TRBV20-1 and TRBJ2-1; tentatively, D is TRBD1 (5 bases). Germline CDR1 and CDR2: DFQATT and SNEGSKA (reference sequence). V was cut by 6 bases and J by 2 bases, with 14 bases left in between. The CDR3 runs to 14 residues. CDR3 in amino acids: CSAKGAATYNEQFF. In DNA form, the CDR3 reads TGCAGTGCAAAAGGGGCGGCGACCTACAATGAGCAGTTCTTC.

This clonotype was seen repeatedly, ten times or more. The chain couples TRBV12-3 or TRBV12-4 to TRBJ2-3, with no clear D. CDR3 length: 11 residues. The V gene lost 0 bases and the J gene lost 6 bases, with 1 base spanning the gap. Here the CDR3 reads CASSLADTQYF. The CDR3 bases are TGTGCCAGCAGTTTAGCGGATACGCAGTATTTT.

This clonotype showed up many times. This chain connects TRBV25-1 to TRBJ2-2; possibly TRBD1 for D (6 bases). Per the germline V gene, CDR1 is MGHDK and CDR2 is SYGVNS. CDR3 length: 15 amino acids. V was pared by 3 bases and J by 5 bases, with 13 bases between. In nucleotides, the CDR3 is TGTGCCAGCAGTGAGATACAGGGCGGGACCGGGGAGCTGTTTTTT. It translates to CASSEIQGGTGELFF. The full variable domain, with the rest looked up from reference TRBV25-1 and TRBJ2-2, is EADIYQTPRYLVIGTGKKITLECSQTMGHDKMYWYQQDPGMELHLIHYSYGVNSTEKGDLSSESTVSRIRTEHFPLTLESARPSHTSQYLCASSEIQGGTGELFFGEGSRLTVL.

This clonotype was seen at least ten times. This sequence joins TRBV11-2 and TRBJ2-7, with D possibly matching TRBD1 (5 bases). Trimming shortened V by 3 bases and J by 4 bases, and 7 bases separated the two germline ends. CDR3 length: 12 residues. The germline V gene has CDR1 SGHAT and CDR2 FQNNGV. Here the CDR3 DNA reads TGTGCCAGCAGCTTTAGGGGTTACGAGCAGTACTTC. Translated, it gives CASSFRGYEQYF. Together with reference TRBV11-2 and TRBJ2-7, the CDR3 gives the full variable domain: EAGVAQSPRYKIIEKRQSVAFWCNPISGHATLYWYQQILGQGPKLLIQFQNNGVVDDSQLPKDRFSAERLKGVDSTLKIQPAKLEDSAVYLCASSFRGYEQYFGPGTRLTVT.

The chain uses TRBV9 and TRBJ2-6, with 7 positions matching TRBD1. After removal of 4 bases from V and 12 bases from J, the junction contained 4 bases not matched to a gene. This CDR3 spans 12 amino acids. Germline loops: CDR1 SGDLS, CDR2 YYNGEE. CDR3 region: CASSPRQGVLTF. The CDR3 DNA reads TGTGCCAGCAGCCCACGACAGGGCGTCCTGACTTTC.

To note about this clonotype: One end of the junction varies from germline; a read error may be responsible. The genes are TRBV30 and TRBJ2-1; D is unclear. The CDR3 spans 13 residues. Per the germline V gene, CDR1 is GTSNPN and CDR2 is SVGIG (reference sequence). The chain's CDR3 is CACHRAPSRNSAF. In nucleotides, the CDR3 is TGTGCCTGTCACCGGGCACCTTCCCGGAATAGTGCCTTC.